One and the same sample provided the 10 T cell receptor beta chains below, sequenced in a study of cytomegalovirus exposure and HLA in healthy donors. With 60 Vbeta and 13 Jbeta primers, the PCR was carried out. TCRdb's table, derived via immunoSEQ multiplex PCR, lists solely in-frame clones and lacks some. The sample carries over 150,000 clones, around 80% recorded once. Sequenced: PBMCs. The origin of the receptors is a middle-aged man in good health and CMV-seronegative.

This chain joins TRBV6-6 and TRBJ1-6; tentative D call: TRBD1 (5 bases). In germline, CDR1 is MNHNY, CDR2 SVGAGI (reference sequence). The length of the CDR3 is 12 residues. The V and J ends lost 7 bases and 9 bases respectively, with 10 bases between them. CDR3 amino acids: CASTPGGSPLHF. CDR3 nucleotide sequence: TGTGCCAGCACCCCGGGGGGTTCACCCCTCCACTTT.

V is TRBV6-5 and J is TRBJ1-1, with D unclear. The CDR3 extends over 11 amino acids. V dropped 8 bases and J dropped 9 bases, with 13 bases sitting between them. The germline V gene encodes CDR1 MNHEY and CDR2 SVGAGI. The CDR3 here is CASQRARQAFF. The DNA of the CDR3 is TGTGCCAGCCAGAGGGCCCGCCAAGCTTTCTTT.

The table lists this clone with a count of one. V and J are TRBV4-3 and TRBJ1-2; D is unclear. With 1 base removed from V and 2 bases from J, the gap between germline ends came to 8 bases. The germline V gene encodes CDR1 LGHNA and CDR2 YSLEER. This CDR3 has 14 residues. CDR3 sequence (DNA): TGCGCCAGCAGCCAAGTCTCCGGGAACTATGGCTACACCTTC. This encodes CASSQVSGNYGYTF.

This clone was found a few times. DNA of the CDR3: TGTGCCAGCAGTGAAGCGGGACTAGCGGGGGGCGCAGATACGCAGTATTTT. Protein product: CASSEAGLAGGADTQYF. V and J are TRBV6-1 and TRBJ2-3; 15 nucleotides line up with TRBD2. V was clipped by 0 bases and J by 4 bases; unmatched bases: 2. Germline CDR1 reads MNHNS; CDR2 reads SASEGT. The CDR3 sequence is 17 residues long.

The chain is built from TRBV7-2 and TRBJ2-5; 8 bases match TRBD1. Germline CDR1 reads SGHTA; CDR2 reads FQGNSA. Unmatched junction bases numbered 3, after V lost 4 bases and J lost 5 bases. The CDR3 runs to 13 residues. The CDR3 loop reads CASSSRGPETQYF. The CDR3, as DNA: TGTGCCAGCAGCTCCAGGGGGCCTGAGACCCAGTACTTC.

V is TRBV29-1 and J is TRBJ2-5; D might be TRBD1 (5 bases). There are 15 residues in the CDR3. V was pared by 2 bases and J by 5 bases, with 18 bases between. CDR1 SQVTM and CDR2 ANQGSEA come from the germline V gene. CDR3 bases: TGCAGCGTTGAACATTCCCAGGGATGGTTGGAGACCCAGTACTTC. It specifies CSVEHSQGWLETQYF.

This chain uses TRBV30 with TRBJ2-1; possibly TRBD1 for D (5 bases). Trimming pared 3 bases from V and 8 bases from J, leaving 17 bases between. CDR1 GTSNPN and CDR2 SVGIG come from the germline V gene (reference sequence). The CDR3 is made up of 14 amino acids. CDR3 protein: CAWSDGSGKHEQFF. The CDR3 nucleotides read TGTGCCTGGAGCGACGGATCAGGGAAGCATGAGCAGTTCTTC.

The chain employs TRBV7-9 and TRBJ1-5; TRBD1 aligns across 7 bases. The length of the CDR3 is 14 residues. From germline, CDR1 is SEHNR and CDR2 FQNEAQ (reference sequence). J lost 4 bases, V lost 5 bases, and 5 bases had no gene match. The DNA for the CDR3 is TGTGCCAGCAGCAGAGACAGGGAGAATCAGCCCCAGCATTTT. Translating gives CASSRDRENQPQHF.

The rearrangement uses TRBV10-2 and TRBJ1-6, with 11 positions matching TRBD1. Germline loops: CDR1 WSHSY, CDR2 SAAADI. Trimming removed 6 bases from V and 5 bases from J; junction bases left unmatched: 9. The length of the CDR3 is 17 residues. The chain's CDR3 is CASRLGTGGPNNSPLHF. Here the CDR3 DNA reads TGCGCCAGCAGGCTGGGGACAGGGGGTCCAAATAATTCACCCCTCCACTTT.

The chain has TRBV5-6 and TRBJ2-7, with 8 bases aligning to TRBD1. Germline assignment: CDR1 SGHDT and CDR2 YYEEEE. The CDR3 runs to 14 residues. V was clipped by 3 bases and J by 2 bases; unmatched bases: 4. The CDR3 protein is CASSSQGEPYEQYF. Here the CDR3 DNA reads TGTGCCAGCAGCTCACAGGGGGAACCCTACGAGCAGTACTTC.